This T cell receptor beta chain was profiled in a study of blood T cell repertoires in COVID-19. The CDR3 runs 16 residues. V dropped 6 bases and J dropped 6 bases, with 20 bases sitting between them. The germline CDR1 and CDR2 sequences are MDHEN and SYDVKM. Data came from immunoSEQ multiplex PCR; TCRdb stores just in-frame clones and leaves some out. The data show about 230,000 clones, around 80% seen once. This clonotype originated in a man aged 35-49 years who had recovered from COVID-19. The rearrangement links TRBV28 to TRBJ2-2; maybe TRBD1 (6 bases). The sequencing sample was made of peripheral blood. The CDR3 DNA reads as TGTGCCAGCAGAATACAGGGTTGGGCGTCACCCGGGGAGCTGTTTTTT. As protein: CASRIQGWASPGELFF.